This TCR beta chain was identified in a study of cytomegalovirus exposure and HLA in healthy donors. This clone has just a few counts. Use of 60 Vbeta and 13 Jbeta primers characterized the PCR. Repertoires were generated with immunoSEQ multiplex PCR, while TCRdb's copy carries only in-frame clones and drops some. The sample lists about 200,000 clones, approximately 80% seen once, with roughly 13% in the top ten. Germline V CDR1 and CDR2: SNHLY, FYNNEI. This CDR3 spans 14 amino acids. Trimming took 5 bases from V and 1 from J, leaving 8 bases between them. The J gene is TRBJ2-2, the V gene TRBV2; tentative D call: TRBD1 (5 bases). Material for sequencing was PBMCs. This sequence was found in a woman in her twenties or thirties in good health and CMV-seropositive. The CDR3 loop reads CASSLRVNTGELFF. DNA of the CDR3: TGTGCCAGCAGTCTCAGGGTGAACACCGGGGAGCTGTTTTTT.